Each of the 14 T cell receptor beta chains below was sequenced from the same sample in a study of blood T cell repertoires in COVID-19. Assay used: immunoSEQ multiplex PCR; TCRdb lists only in-frame clones, some missing. In the table there are 200,000 to 300,000 clones, around four fifths of which are singletons. Sample: peripheral blood. The source of these receptors is a woman aged 60-75 years with active or convalescent COVID-19.

CDR3 sequence reads: CASSYTSGNEQFF. The CDR3, as DNA: TGTGCCAGCAGCTACACTAGCGGCAATGAGCAGTTCTTC. This chain uses TRBV7-9 with TRBJ2-1; 8 bases align to TRBD2. CDR1 SEHNR and CDR2 FQNEAQ come from the germline V gene (reference sequence). This CDR3 is 13 amino acids long. J lost 6 bases, V lost 4 bases, and 2 bases had no gene match.

CDR3 residues: CATSRRGNTEAFF. DNA for the CDR3: TGTGCCACCAGCAGGAGGGGGAACACTGAAGCTTTCTTT. The rearrangement uses TRBV10-3 and TRBJ1-1; tentative D call: TRBD1 (5 bases). Looked up from germline, CDR1 is ENHRY and CDR2 is SYGVKD. Trimming removed 10 bases at V and 1 base at J, with 13 bases between. This CDR3 has 13 residues.

The chain couples TRBV6-6 to TRBJ2-5; 11 positions agree with TRBD2. The germline gives CDR1 MNHNY, CDR2 SVGAGI (reference sequence). The CDR3 loop spans 15 amino acids. J was trimmed by 5 bases and V by 7 bases; bases with no gene match: 9. In nucleotides, the CDR3 is TGTGCCAGCACTTCTCTAGCGGGGGGCAGGGAGACCCAGTACTTC. Amino acids: CASTSLAGGRETQYF.

This chain links TRBV28 with TRBJ2-7; TRBD2 matches 13 bases. After removal of 4 bases from V and 2 bases from J, the junction contained 8 bases not matched to a gene. CDR3 size: 17 residues. Germline V gene data show CDR1 as MDHEN and CDR2 as SYDVKM. CDR3 region: CASSSGLTSGGAYEQYV. CDR3 nucleotides: TGTGCCAGCAGTTCGGGCCTCACTAGCGGGGGGGCCTACGAGCAGTACGTC.

The rearrangement uses TRBV14 and TRBJ1-1, with D possibly matching TRBD1 (6 bases). The V end was cut by 4 bases, the J end by 7 bases, with 22 bases between. Looked up from germline, CDR1 is SGHDN and CDR2 is FVKESK. The CDR3 spans 16 residues. The CDR3 region has the DNA TGTGCCAGCAGCCTAAGTCGGTACTGGGGGCAGGATGAAGCTTTCTTT. Protein sequence: CASSLSRYWGQDEAFF.

The chain is built from TRBV7-9 and TRBJ2-3, with 14 positions matching TRBD2. Germline CDR1 SEHNR, CDR2 FQNEAQ (reference sequence). CDR3 length: 16 amino acids. V lost 4 bases, J lost 6 bases, and 6 bases stayed unmatched. In DNA, the CDR3 is TGTGCCAGCAGCTCCTGGACTAGCGGGAGGTCGGATACGCAGTATTTT. Its protein product is CASSSWTSGRSDTQYF.

The J gene is TRBJ2-1, the V gene TRBV6-5, with D possibly being TRBD2 (5 bases). CDR3 length: 15 amino acids. The V gene's germline CDR1 is MNHEY and CDR2 SVGAGI. The V and J ends lost 5 bases and 8 bases respectively, with 19 bases between them. The CDR3 reads CASSPDAGAGDEQFF. CDR3 nucleotides: TGTGCCAGCAGTCCCGATGCAGGAGCCGGGGATGAGCAGTTCTTC.

The chain combines TRBV19 with TRBJ2-1; tentatively, D is TRBD1 (7 bases). Germline V lookup: CDR1 LNHDA, CDR2 SQIVND (reference sequence). Between the trimmed V and J ends, which lost 4 bases and 9 bases, there was a span of 16 bases. The CDR3 spans 14 residues. The CDR3 loop is CASSTDRTEGEQFF. The CDR3 nucleotides read TGTGCCAGTAGTACGGACAGGACGGAGGGTGAGCAGTTCTTC.

The chain has TRBV6-6 and TRBJ2-1, with 9 bases that match TRBD2. Germline trimming cut 7 bases from V and 6 bases from J; bases unmatched to any gene: 10. Germline V lookup: CDR1 MNHNY, CDR2 SVGAGI (reference sequence). This CDR3 spans 15 amino acids. In DNA form, the CDR3 reads TGTGCCAGCACCCCCCTCGGCGGGGGGGTCAATGAGCAGTTCTTC. It specifies CASTPLGGGVNEQFF.

CDR3 nucleotide sequence: TGTGCTAGTGCCCAGGGGACAGTGAATGAAAAACTGTTTTTT. This encodes CASAQGTVNEKLFF. The rearrangement links TRBV12-5 to TRBJ1-4, with TRBD1 identical over 7 bases. The trim removed 7 bases at V and 5 bases at J, leaving 7 bases unmatched. The CDR3 is made up of 14 amino acids. Germline CDR1 is LGHNT and CDR2 is FRNRAP.

This clone was recorded only once. The V and J genes are TRBV19 and TRBJ2-5; weak D call: TRBD1 (6 bases). The V and J ends lost 6 bases and 0 bases respectively, with 14 bases between them. The CDR3 consists of 15 residues. Looked up from germline, CDR1 is LNHDA and CDR2 is SQIVND (reference sequence). CDR3: CASSHQGHNQETQYF. In DNA form, the CDR3 reads TGTGCCAGTAGCCACCAGGGGCACAACCAAGAGACCCAGTACTTC.

This clone is a singleton in its sample. The CDR3 DNA follows: TGTGCCAGCAGCGTCGGGACTAGCGGGCCTTACAATGAGCAGTTCTTC. It yields the protein CASSVGTSGPYNEQFF. J is TRBJ2-1 and V is TRBV5-5, with 12 bases matching TRBD2. Unmatched junction bases numbered 6, after V lost 4 bases and J lost 4 bases. The CDR3 has 16 amino acids. Germline V gene data show CDR1 as SGHKS and CDR2 as YYEKEE (reference sequence).

The J gene is TRBJ2-7, the V gene TRBV6-5, with a weak D call TRBD2 (5 bases). The CDR3 covers 15 residues. Trimming removed 8 bases at V and 4 bases at J, with 21 bases between. Germline V gene data show CDR1 as MNHEY and CDR2 as SVGAGI. The CDR3 coding sequence is TGTGCCAGCGCCCACCGGGGTTCGCTAGGGTACGAGCAGTACGTC. Translated, it gives CASAHRGSLGYEQYV.

The chain joins TRBV11-1 to TRBJ1-2, with 9 bases fitting TRBD1. Losses at the gene ends were 5 bases for V and 6 bases for J; bases not matched to a gene: 4. The CDR3 loop spans 13 amino acids. Germline CDR1 SGHAT, CDR2 FQDESV (reference sequence). The CDR3 DNA reads TGTGCCAGCAGCGACCGGGACAGGGATGGCTACACCTTC. Protein product: CASSDRDRDGYTF.